This T cell receptor beta chain was observed in a study of T cells in Graves' hyperthyroidism and ophthalmopathy. RNA transcripts provided the source from which TCR beta CDR3 regions were amplified. The HTBI primer set was used in a first-round RT-PCR of the TCR CDR3. TCRdb used MiXCR to reprocess the multiplex PCR reads, holding one entry per CDR3 protein. The table shows about 720,000 distinct CDR3 sequences, with over 15% occurring only once. Broader study findings: Most expanded thyroid clonotypes above 0.001 also appeared in blood.

Looked up from germline, CDR1 is GTSNPN and CDR2 is SVGIG (reference sequence). V was shortened by 1 base and J by 3 bases, with 7 bases between the two germline ends. The CDR3 covers 12 residues. This clonotype came up many times. What it binds is unknown. The study excluded patients with uncontrolled infection, other autoimmune disease, pregnancy or lactation. The genes are TRBV30 and TRBJ2-7, with D tentatively TRBD2 (6 bases). Sequencing was carried out using blood. The receptor's source is a woman in her forties or fifties with Graves' hyperthyroidism that later progressed to Graves' ophthalmopathy. The CDR3 sequence: CAWSAGSYEQYF. The CDR3 DNA reads as TGTGCCTGGAGTGCCGGGAGCTACGAGCAGTACTTC. Complete variable domain (other parts from reference TRBV30 and TRBJ2-7): SQTIHQWPATLVQPVGSPLSLECTVEGTSNPNLYWYRQAAGRGLQLLFYSVGIGQISSEVPQNLSASRPQDRQFILSSKKLLLSDSGFYLCAWSAGSYEQYFGPGTRLTVT.